This T cell receptor (beta chain) was found in a study of T cells after yellow fever vaccination. Study in general: Fractions containing few cells were prepared with SMART-Seq v4 Ultra Low Input. The study, taken as a whole, reports: At under 98% for CD4 and almost 90% for CD8, most primary-vaccination clones showed up again after the booster. Shared CD4/CD8 clonotypes were a small share, likely from convergent recombination.

This clonotype was seen only a few times. Antigen unknown. Production of TCR cDNA was by 5'RACE template switching, which also added a universal primer site and UMIs. TCRdb analysed the 5' RACE reads with MiXCR anew, one entry per CDR3 protein. The sample carries around 400,000 distinct CDR3 sequences, around 10% recorded once. Trimming left V 0 bases short and J 0 bases short, with 3 bases between. The CDR3 length is 14 residues. CDR1 WSHSY and CDR2 SAAADI come from the germline V gene. Sequencing was performed on PBMCs, taken on the day of the first yellow fever vaccination. This sequence was found in a man aged 18 to 30 who received the YFV17D yellow fever vaccine. The chain combines TRBV10-2 with TRBJ1-5; D unresolved. For the CDR3, the DNA is TGCGCCAGCAGTGAGTCACATAGCAATCAGCCCCAGCATTTT. Its translation is CASSESHSNQPQHF.